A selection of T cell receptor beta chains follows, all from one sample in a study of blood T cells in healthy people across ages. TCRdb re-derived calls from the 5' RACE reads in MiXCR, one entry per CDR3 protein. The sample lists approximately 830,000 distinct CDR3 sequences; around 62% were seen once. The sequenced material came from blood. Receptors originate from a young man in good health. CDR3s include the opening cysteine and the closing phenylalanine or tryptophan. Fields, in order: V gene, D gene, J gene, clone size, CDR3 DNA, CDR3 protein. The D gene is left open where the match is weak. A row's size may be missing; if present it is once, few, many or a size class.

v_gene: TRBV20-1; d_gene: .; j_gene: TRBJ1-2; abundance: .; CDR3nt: TGCAGTGCGCCGGGGAACTACTATGGCTACACCTTC; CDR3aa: CSAPGNYYGYTF
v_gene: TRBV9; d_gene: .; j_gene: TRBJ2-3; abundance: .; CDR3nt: TGTGCCAGCAGCGTAGGCTACACAGATACGCAGTATTTT; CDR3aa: CASSVGYTDTQYF
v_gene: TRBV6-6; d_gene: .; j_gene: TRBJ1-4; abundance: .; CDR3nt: TGTGCCACCTACCGGACCCTACACGGTGAAAAACTGTTTTTT; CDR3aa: CATYRTLHGEKLFF
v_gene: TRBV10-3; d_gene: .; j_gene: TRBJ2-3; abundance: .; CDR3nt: TGTGCCATCACCTCCGGTGAAAACCTACACACAGATACGCAGTATTTT; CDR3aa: CAITSGENLHTDTQYF
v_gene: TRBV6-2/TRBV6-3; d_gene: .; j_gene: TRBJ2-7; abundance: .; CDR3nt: TGTGCCAGCAGTTACTCTAAGGAGATCTCCGAGCAGTACTTC; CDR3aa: CASSYSKEISEQYF
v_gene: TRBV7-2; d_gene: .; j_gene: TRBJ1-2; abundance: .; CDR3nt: TGTGCCAGCAGCTTAGAAATACAGGGATACTATGGCTACACCTTC; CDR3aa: CASSLEIQGYYGYTF
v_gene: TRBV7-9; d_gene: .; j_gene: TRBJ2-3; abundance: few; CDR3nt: TGTGCCAGCAGCTTAGTGGCTAGCACAGATACGCAGTATTTT; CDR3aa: CASSLVASTDTQYF
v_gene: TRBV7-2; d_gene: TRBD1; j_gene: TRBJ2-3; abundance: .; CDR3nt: TGTGCCAGCAGTTCCGGGGACAGGGGATTAGATACGCAGTATTTT; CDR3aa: CASSSGDRGLDTQYF
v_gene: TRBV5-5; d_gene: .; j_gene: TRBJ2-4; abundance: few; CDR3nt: TGTGCCAGCAGCTTCCAACGAAACTTGGGGGCCAAAAACATTCAGTACTTC; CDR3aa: CASSFQRNLGAKNIQYF
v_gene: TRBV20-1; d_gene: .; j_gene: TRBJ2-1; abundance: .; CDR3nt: TGCAGTGCTAGAGATGTCAGGGTGGCGAACACCGGGGAGCTGTTCTTC; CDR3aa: CSARDVRVANTGELFF
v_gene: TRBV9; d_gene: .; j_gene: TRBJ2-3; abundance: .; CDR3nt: TGTGCCAGCAGCGCAGCCGGGACCTCGGCAGATACGCAGTATTTT; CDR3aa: CASSAAGTSADTQYF